This T cell receptor (beta chain) was retrieved from a study of blood T cell repertoires in COVID-19. Overall study: Sites across the United States, Italy and Spain contributed samples from acute and convalescent COVID-19.

The CDR3 sequence is 14 residues long. V lost 3 bases and J lost 4; bases outside the gene matches: 4. Germline CDR1 and CDR2: SEHNR and FQNEAQ (reference sequence). In the original processing: Cell counts per sample came from amplifying reference gene primers. The repertoire was sequenced with immunoSEQ multiplex PCR; TCRdb's copy has only in-frame clones and lacks some. Clone size and the V and J calls come from that table; the DNA yielded D and trimming. The sample includes nearly 300,000 clones, about 91% of them seen just once. This clonotype was obtained from a woman under 40 who had recovered from COVID-19. Material: peripheral blood. The rearrangement joins TRBV7-9 to TRBJ2-3, with TRBD1 matching 7 bases. This CDR3 is CASSLNRGPDTQYF. In DNA, the CDR3 is TGTGCCAGCAGCTTGAACAGGGGACCAGATACGCAGTATTTT.